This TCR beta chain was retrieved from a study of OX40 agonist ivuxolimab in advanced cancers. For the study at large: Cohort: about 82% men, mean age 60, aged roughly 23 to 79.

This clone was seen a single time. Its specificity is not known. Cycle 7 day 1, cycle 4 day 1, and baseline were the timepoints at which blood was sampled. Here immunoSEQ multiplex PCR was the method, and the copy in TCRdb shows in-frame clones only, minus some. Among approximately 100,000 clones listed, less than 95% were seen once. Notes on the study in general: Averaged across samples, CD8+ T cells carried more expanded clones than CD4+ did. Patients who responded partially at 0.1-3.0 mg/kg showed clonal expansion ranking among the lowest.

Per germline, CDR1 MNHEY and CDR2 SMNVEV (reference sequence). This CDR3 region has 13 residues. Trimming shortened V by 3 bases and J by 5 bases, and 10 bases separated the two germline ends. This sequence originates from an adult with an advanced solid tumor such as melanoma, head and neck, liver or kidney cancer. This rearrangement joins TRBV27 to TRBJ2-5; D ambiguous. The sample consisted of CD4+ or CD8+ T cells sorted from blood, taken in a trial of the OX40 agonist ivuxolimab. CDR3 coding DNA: TGTGCCAGCAGTTTGGCCAAAAGGGAGACCCAGTACTTC. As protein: CASSLAKRETQYF.